This entry features one TCR beta chain sequence. The target antigen is unknown. This sample is drawn from a study of T cell responses to AZD1222 COVID-19 vaccine. Study observations and caveats: A mostly white British donor set with more females was recruited, and clonal diversity was possibly underestimated. Only after the peak T cell response were repertoires sampled. Dominant CD4 TCR responses targeted spike regions 160-218 and 743-854. Nearly half of spike-specific TCRs reportedly target variant regions that are unmutated in the B.1.351 and B.1.1.7 variants.

Measured with immunoSEQ multiplex PCR; TCRdb has only the in-frame clones, and not every one. The top ten hold around 20% of the sample, which has 90,000 to 120,000 clones, approximately 90% seen once. This CDR3 comprises 14 residues. Trimming removed 0 bases from V and 6 bases from J, with 9 bases in between. Germline V CDR1 and CDR2: LGHNA, YSLEER. The receptor was derived from an adult in good health. J is TRBJ2-1 and V is TRBV4-3; D is uncertain. This sample comprised peripheral blood, obtained on day 0 of AZD1222 vaccination. In nucleotides, the CDR3 is TGCGCCAGCAGCCAAGATCCCCACACCAATGAGCAGTTCTTC. Translated, it gives CASSQDPHTNEQFF.